Below, 18 T cell receptor beta chains from the same sample are listed, as sequenced in a study of T cell changes during pregnancy in multiple sclerosis. Produced via immunoSEQ multiplex PCR; TCRdb's table is partial and in-frame only. The profile covers approximately 24,000 clones, with more than 90% appearing a single time and more than 8.5% taken by the ten largest. The sample consisted of CD8+ T cells from peripheral blood mononuclear cells, taken in the third trimester of pregnancy. These receptor sequences come from a female donor in good health, enrolled as a control in a pregnancy study.

A remark on this clone: Sequence at one end of the junction differs from germline and may be a read error. The CDR3 is CASSLGLAGPVETQYF. The CDR3 DNA is TGTGCTAGCAGCTTAGGACTAGCGGGGCCAGTAGAGACCCAGTACTTC. The chain carries TRBV7-7 and TRBJ2-5, with 12 nucleotides matching TRBD2. The CDR3 totals 16 residues. Per the germline V gene, CDR1 is SSHAT and CDR2 is FNYEAQ (reference sequence).

CDR3 sequence: CASSRGGVAFF. CDR3 sequence (DNA): TGTGCCAGCAGCCGGGGAGGGGTCGCTTTCTTT. This sequence joins TRBV7-9 and TRBJ1-1; tentative D call: TRBD1 (5 bases). The CDR3 is 11 residues long. With 5 bases removed from V and 11 bases from J, the gap between germline ends came to 12 bases. CDR1 is SEHNR, CDR2 FQNEAQ, per germline (reference sequence).

The rearrangement joins TRBV7-6 to TRBJ2-7; TRBD2 is a possible D gene (6 bases). CDR1 SGHVS and CDR2 FNYEAQ come from the germline V gene. V was clipped by 5 bases and J by 7 bases, with 9 bases between them. The CDR3 is 11 residues long. The CDR3 nucleotides read TGTGCCAGCAGCCCCGGGGGAGAGCAGTACTTC. Its protein is CASSPGGEQYF.

The CDR3 region has the DNA TGTGCCAGCAGCTACACCCAGGGTGGGGGAGGTGAAGCTTTCTTT. It translates to CASSYTQGGGGEAFF. The V gene is TRBV28, the J gene TRBJ1-1, with D possibly TRBD1 on 5 matching bases. Germline CDR1 MDHEN, CDR2 SYDVKM. Trimming stripped 6 bases from V and 7 bases from J, with 21 bases between. The CDR3 has 15 residues.

This clone appeared a single time. The sample contains more than one DNA sequence encoding this CDR3. This chain uses TRBV5-4 with TRBJ1-1, with D perhaps matching TRBD1 (6 bases). The CDR3 runs 12 residues. Deletions cut 5 bases from V and 5 bases from J, with 10 bases between. Per the germline V gene, CDR1 is SGHNT and CDR2 is YYREEE (reference sequence). The CDR3, as DNA: TGTGCCAGCAGTTACAGGGAAACTGAAGCTTTCTTT. It yields the protein CASSYRETEAFF.

The chain links TRBV11-3 to TRBJ2-1, with D possibly matching TRBD2 (5 bases). V was clipped by 4 bases and J by 8 bases, with 9 bases between them. The germline V gene has CDR1 SGHNT and CDR2 YENEEA. The CDR3 sequence is 12 residues long. CDR3 in amino acids: CASSSSGYEQFF. The CDR3 DNA reads TGTGCCAGCAGCTCCTCGGGGTATGAGCAGTTCTTC. Full variable domain (missing parts from reference TRBV11-3 and TRBJ2-1): EAGVVQSPRYKIIEKKQPVAFWCNPISGHNTLYWYLQNLGQGPELLIRYENEEAVDDSQLPKDRFSAERLKGVDSTLKIQPAELGDSAVYLCASSSSGYEQFFGPGTRLTVL.

This rearrangement joins TRBV7-9 to TRBJ1-1; 8 nucleotides match TRBD1. This CDR3 region has 14 residues. In germline, CDR1 is SEHNR, CDR2 FQNEAQ (reference sequence). Trimming cost V 6 bases and J 0 bases; bases outside gene matches: 3. The CDR3 reads CASRRTGMNTEAFF. The CDR3 DNA reads as TGTGCCAGCAGACGGACAGGGATGAACACTGAAGCTTTCTTT. Based on the CDR3 plus reference TRBV7-9 and TRBJ1-1, the full variable domain is DTGVSQNPRHKITKRGQNVTFRCDPISEHNRLYWYRQTLGQGPEFLTYFQNEAQLEKSRLLSDRFSAERPKGSFSTLEIQRTEQGDSAMYLCASRRTGMNTEAFFGQGTRLTVV.

J is TRBJ2-1 and V is TRBV6-6; 7 positions match TRBD1. This CDR3 spans 16 amino acids. V dropped 5 bases and J dropped 0; count of bases not matched to a gene: 7. Per the germline V gene, CDR1 is MNHNY and CDR2 is SVGAGI (reference sequence). The CDR3 reads CASSQSQGSSYNEQFF. DNA of the CDR3: TGTGCCAGCAGTCAATCACAGGGGAGCTCCTACAATGAGCAGTTCTTC.

This chain joins TRBV27 and TRBJ2-2, with D uncertain. V was cut by 3 bases and J by 2 bases, with 7 bases left in between. The germline V gene has CDR1 MNHEY and CDR2 SMNVEV (reference sequence). The CDR3 has 14 amino acids. The CDR3 spells CASSFTGNTGELFF. CDR3 DNA sequence: TGTGCCAGCAGTTTTACCGGTAACACCGGGGAGCTGTTTTTT.

This rearrangement joins TRBV5-1 to TRBJ1-6, with D possibly matching TRBD1 (6 bases). V was shortened by 1 base and J by 5 bases, with 10 bases between the two germline ends. There are 15 residues in the CDR3. Germline CDR1 SGHRS, CDR2 YFSETQ. CDR3 amino acids: CASSLSTGNNSPLHF. CDR3 nucleotide sequence: TGCGCCAGCAGCTTGTCTACAGGGAATAATTCACCCCTCCACTTT.

Written as DNA, the CDR3 is TGTGCCAGCAGTGCGGCCATCACAGATACGCAGTATTTT. Its protein is CASSAAITDTQYF. The rearrangement joins TRBV6-5 to TRBJ2-3; D is ambiguous. V lost 5 bases and J lost 2, with 8 bases in between. The CDR3 is made up of 13 amino acids. Looked up from germline, CDR1 is MNHEY and CDR2 is SVGAGI.

This sequence joins TRBV5-1 and TRBJ2-3, with 10 positions matching TRBD2. In germline, CDR1 is SGHRS, CDR2 YFSETQ. CDR3 length: 20 residues. After removal of 0 bases from V and 0 bases from J, the junction contained 13 bases not matched to a gene. This CDR3 reads CASSLGLAGVPRVSTDTQYF. The CDR3 coding sequence is TGCGCCAGCAGCTTGGGGCTAGCGGGGGTCCCCCGGGTAAGCACAGATACGCAGTATTTT.

This sequence joins TRBV10-3 and TRBJ2-3, with TRBD2 identical over 13 bases. J lost 2 bases, V lost 3 bases, and 8 bases had no gene match. This CDR3 is 18 amino acids long. Per the germline V gene, CDR1 is ENHRY and CDR2 is SYGVKD. This CDR3 is CAISDILAGGPNTDTQYF. The CDR3 DNA is TGTGCCATCAGTGACATACTAGCGGGAGGGCCAAACACAGATACGCAGTATTTT.

The V and J genes are TRBV7-9 and TRBJ1-1; D not certain. In germline, CDR1 is SEHNR, CDR2 FQNEAQ (reference sequence). Trimming left V 5 bases short and J 0 bases short, with 7 bases between. The length of the CDR3 is 13 residues. The CDR3 nucleotides read TGTGCCAGCAGCCAGGCTCTGAACACTGAAGCTTTCTTT. Translation gives CASSQALNTEAFF.

The gene calls are TRBV27 and TRBJ1-2; 8 bases align to TRBD1. Trimming cost V 5 bases and J 8 bases; bases outside gene matches: 7. The length of the CDR3 is 13 residues. Germline CDR1 MNHEY, CDR2 SMNVEV (reference sequence). CDR3 sequence (DNA): TGTGCCAGCAGTCTCAGGGGGCCCGGGGGCTACACCTTC. Its translation: CASSLRGPGGYTF.

The rearrangement links TRBV15 to TRBJ2-3; TRBD2 aligns across 11 bases. CDR1 and CDR2 (germline): LNHNV, YYDKDF (reference sequence). CDR3 length: 15 residues. J lost 2 bases, V lost 5 bases, and 3 bases had no gene match. The CDR3 region has the DNA TGTGCCACCAGCTTTAGCGGGGGGGCCACAGATACGCAGTATTTT. It encodes CATSFSGGATDTQYF.

The chain employs TRBV11-2 and TRBJ2-6; 8 bases map to TRBD1. V gave up 5 bases and J gave up 3 bases; unmatched junction bases: 9. Germline V gives CDR1 SGHAT, CDR2 FQNNGV. The length of the CDR3 is 17 residues. CDR3 protein: CASSRPQGALGANVLTF. The CDR3 DNA follows: TGTGCCAGCAGCCGTCCTCAGGGGGCGCTTGGGGCCAACGTCCTGACTTTC.

In its sample, this clone was seen once. V and J are TRBV6-1 and TRBJ2-3; the match to TRBD2 covers 7 bases. The V and J ends lost 4 bases and 4 bases, in that order; junction bases with no gene match: 11. The germline gives CDR1 MNHNS, CDR2 SASEGT. The CDR3 is made up of 16 amino acids. The CDR3 DNA reads as TGTGCCAGCAGTGTCTGGGGGGGGGTGACCTCAGATACGCAGTATTTT. This sequence encodes CASSVWGGVTSDTQYF.